The sequence of this T cell receptor (beta chain) was determined in a study of patients and donors after allogeneic stem cell transplantation. TCRdb fed the RT-PCR reads into MiXCR, producing one record per CDR3 protein. The sample has over 400,000 distinct CDR3 sequences, more than 15% seen once. V lost 3 bases to trimming and J lost 3 bases, with 9 bases between them. Germline CDR1 reads MNHEY; CDR2 reads SVGEGT. This CDR3 is built from 13 residues. The specimen sequenced was blood, either unsorted or a sorted T cell fraction (not recorded which). The TCR originated in a human donor who was either an allogeneic HSCT recipient or a stem cell or donor lymphocyte infusion donor (not recorded which). It is not recorded whose cells these are; they may come from a transplant donor. The genes are TRBV6-2 or TRBV6-3 and TRBJ2-7; the D is unclear. The DNA of the CDR3 is TGTGCCAGCAGTTATCTGGGCCACTACGAGCAGTACTTC. Its protein is CASSYLGHYEQYF.